This TCR beta chain originates from a study of T cell clonality in common variable immunodeficiency. Study-level points and caveats: Authors noted CVID clonality's cause needs subpopulation repertoire sequencing. Compared with healthy controls, CVID subjects showed increased TCRbeta clonality, mostly in about a third.

The sample holds many counts of this clone. The antigen remains unidentified. The observed sequence ends 3 residues before the CDR3 terminus, with the missing tail filled in from the germline J gene. Blood samples were heparinized, about 4.5 to 8.5 ml per donor. CVID and control samples used equivalent genomic DNA input. Libraries were prepared by immunoSEQ multiplex PCR; TCRdb keeps only in-frame clonotypes and omits some of them. The sample offers tens of thousands of clones and no singletons, the top ten holding about 9.4%. This CDR3 contains 16 residues. Trimming removed 3 bases at V and 3 bases at J, with 17 bases between. Germline V gene data show CDR1 as KGHSH and CDR2 as LQKENI.

The rearrangement joins TRBV18 to TRBJ1-1; a weak D match, TRBD1 (5 bases). The receptor was derived from a person between 18 and 75 years old in good health. The material sequenced was peripheral blood mononuclear cells. CDR3 DNA, as far as it was read: TGTGCCAGCTCACCGATTGATCGGGGCGGGGACACTGAA. Its protein product is CASSPIDRGGDTE. Given in full, the CDR3 is CASSPIDRGGDTEAFF.